This T cell receptor beta chain was captured in a study of blood T cells in healthy people across ages. CDR1 MGHDK and CDR2 SYGVNS come from the germline V gene. With 4 bases removed from V and 11 bases from J, the gap between germline ends came to 17 bases. The CDR3 sequence is 13 residues long. In regard to this clonotype: What it recognizes is unknown.

Through a sample-barcoded 5' primer and a J-beta primer mix, a second PCR was run for roughly 7 to 11 cycles. TCRdb re-called the 5' RACE reads with MiXCR, one entry per CDR3 protein. The table has around 1,000,000 distinct CDR3 sequences, less than 25% seen once; the top ten hold around 0.75%. Study observations and caveats: Unsorted PBMCs blocked a conclusive comparison of naive and antigen-experienced cells.

The data also belong to a second study, concerning T cells of mothers and their children.

V gene TRBV25-1 combines with J gene TRBJ1-1; D might be TRBD1 (6 bases). The sample was blood. The receptor was isolated from a girl aged 2 to 9 in good health. In DNA, the CDR3 is TGTGCCAGCAGTGTTACCGGGGGGGCCCCCGCTTTCTTT. Translating it yields CASSVTGGAPAFF.